The rows below give T cell receptor beta chains drawn from one sample of a study of identical twins. TCRdb re-called the 5' RACE reads through MiXCR, storing one row per CDR3 protein. The sample holds roughly 230,000 distinct CDR3 sequences; roughly 8.7% are singletons and the top ten take 3% to 3.5%. The sample was also reused in another study, on yellow fever vaccine responses in identical twins.

The source material was CD8+ T cells sorted from blood. Receptors were obtained from a woman aged 18-30 years in good health. Each CDR3 is given with its conserved first and last residue. Each record gives: CDR3 protein, CDR3 DNA, V gene, J gene, clone size, D gene, CDR3 length. D genes are given only for firm matches. Some rows have no size entry. The others give once, few or many, or a class for an expanded clone.

CDR3: CASSYSSGGDTDTQYF
DNA: TGTGCCAGCAGTTACTCATCGGGCGGGGACACAGATACGCAGTATTTT
V: TRBV6-5
J: TRBJ2-3
size: many
D: .
length: 16

CDR3: CASKPRTGITGELFF
DNA: TGTGCCAGCAAACCACGGACAGGGATCACCGGGGAGCTGTTTTTT
V: TRBV12-3/TRBV12-4
J: TRBJ2-2
size: .
D: TRBD1
length: 15

CDR3: CSARRPKGGYTEAFF
DNA: TGCAGTGCTAGGAGGCCGAAGGGGGGATACACTGAAGCTTTCTTT
V: TRBV20-1
J: TRBJ1-1
size: many
D: .
length: 15

CDR3: CASKITGELFF
DNA: TGTGCCAGCAAGATAACCGGGGAGCTGTTTTTT
V: TRBV6-2/TRBV6-3
J: TRBJ2-2
size: .
D: .
length: 11

CDR3: CASSEKSEQYF
DNA: TGTGCCAGCAGTGAAAAGTCCGAGCAGTACTTC
V: TRBV21-1
J: TRBJ2-7
size: few
D: .
length: 11

CDR3: CASSQVAGPIYEQYF
DNA: TGCGCCAGCAGCCAAGTGGCGGGACCTATTTACGAGCAGTACTTC
V: TRBV4-3
J: TRBJ2-7
size: few
D: .
length: 15

CDR3: CATSGRQGTNTGELFF
DNA: TGTGCCACCAGTGGACGACAGGGAACGAACACCGGGGAGCTGTTTTTT
V: TRBV10-3
J: TRBJ2-2
size: few
D: TRBD1
length: 16

CDR3: CATSGGRSYEQYF
DNA: TGTGCCACCAGTGGGGGACGGTCCTACGAGCAGTACTTC
V: TRBV24-1
J: TRBJ2-7
size: many
D: .
length: 13

CDR3: CATSNFGYSYNEQFF
DNA: TGTGCCACCAGCAACTTCGGGTACTCCTACAATGAGCAGTTCTTC
V: TRBV15
J: TRBJ2-1
size: many
D: .
length: 15

CDR3: CAIRDGYEQYF
DNA: TGTGCCATCAGGGACGGCTACGAGCAGTACTTC
V: TRBV10-3
J: TRBJ2-7
size: few
D: .
length: 11

CDR3: CASSQEGGWNYEQYF
DNA: TGTGCCAGCAGCCAAGAGGGAGGTTGGAACTACGAGCAGTACTTC
V: TRBV3-1
J: TRBJ2-7
size: .
D: .
length: 15

CDR3: CASSPLEGYGEQYF
DNA: TGTGCCAGCAGTCCCCTTGAGGGGTATGGAGAGCAGTACTTC
V: TRBV27
J: TRBJ2-7
size: few
D: .
length: 14

CDR3: CATSDSRVYYGYTF
DNA: TGTGCCACCAGTGACTCACGAGTCTACTATGGCTACACCTTC
V: TRBV24-1
J: TRBJ1-2
size: .
D: .
length: 14

CDR3: CARSPRVPYEQYF
DNA: TGTGCCAGGAGCCCCCGAGTCCCCTACGAGCAGTACTTC
V: TRBV5-6
J: TRBJ2-7
size: .
D: .
length: 13

CDR3: CASSPFHLHNEQFF
DNA: TGTGCCAGCAGTCCCTTTCACCTTCACAATGAGCAGTTCTTC
V: TRBV14
J: TRBJ2-1
size: few
D: .
length: 14

CDR3: CASSARSGTNNEQFF
DNA: TGTGCCAGCAGCGCACGAAGTGGGACGAACAATGAGCAGTTCTTC
V: TRBV7-3
J: TRBJ2-1
size: .
D: .
length: 15

CDR3: CASSPSGHEQYF
DNA: TGTGCCAGCAGCCCTAGCGGGCACGAGCAGTACTTC
V: TRBV27
J: TRBJ2-7
size: .
D: TRBD2
length: 12

CDR3: CASSFEGVYTGELFF
DNA: TGTGCCAGCAGTTTTGAGGGGGTGTACACCGGGGAGCTGTTTTTT
V: TRBV27
J: TRBJ2-2
size: .
D: .
length: 15

CDR3: CASSTQGDWSYEQYF
DNA: TGTGCCAGCAGCACACAGGGGGATTGGTCCTACGAGCAGTACTTC
V: TRBV11-2
J: TRBJ2-7
size: few
D: TRBD1
length: 15

CDR3: CASSSGQLNQPQHF
DNA: TGTGCCAGCAGTTCAGGACAGCTCAATCAGCCCCAGCATTTT
V: TRBV27
J: TRBJ1-5
size: .
D: .
length: 14

CDR3: CASSEWRNTGELFF
DNA: TGTGCCAGCAGTGAGTGGAGGAACACCGGGGAGCTGTTTTTT
V: TRBV2
J: TRBJ2-2
size: few
D: .
length: 14

CDR3: CSVVKGEINYGYTF
DNA: TGCAGCGTTGTAAAGGGGGAGATAAACTATGGCTACACCTTC
V: TRBV29-1
J: TRBJ1-2
size: many
D: .
length: 14

CDR3: CASSLEGGNQETQYF
DNA: TGTGCCAGCAGCTTAGAGGGAGGCAACCAAGAGACCCAGTACTTC
V: TRBV7-8
J: TRBJ2-5
size: few
D: .
length: 15

CDR3: CASTPPGASGYEQYF
DNA: TGTGCCAGCACCCCGCCGGGAGCTAGCGGCTACGAGCAGTACTTC
V: TRBV28
J: TRBJ2-7
size: .
D: TRBD2
length: 15

CDR3: CASSLLGLAVGETQYF
DNA: TGTGCCAGCAGTTTATTGGGGCTAGCGGTCGGAGAGACCCAGTACTTC
V: TRBV12-3/TRBV12-4
J: TRBJ2-5
size: many
D: TRBD2
length: 16

CDR3: CASSLAQGVTYEQYF
DNA: TGTGCCAGCAGCTTAGCACAGGGGGTGACCTACGAGCAGTACTTC
V: TRBV7-6
J: TRBJ2-7
size: few
D: TRBD1
length: 15

CDR3: CASRYTADTQYF
DNA: TGTGCCAGCAGATATACAGCAGATACGCAGTATTTT
V: TRBV12-3/TRBV12-4
J: TRBJ2-3
size: once
D: .
length: 12

CDR3: CASSLEGGDNYGYTF
DNA: TGCGCCAGCAGCTTGGAAGGGGGCGATAACTATGGCTACACCTTC
V: TRBV5-1
J: TRBJ1-2
size: few
D: TRBD1
length: 15